This TCR beta chain was sequenced for a study of identical twins. Findings and limits, study-wide: Zero-insertion findings could be partly confounded by invariant cells (MAIT and iNKT cells). Weaker excess twin sharing was observed in beta out-of-frame sequences. Compared with models, monozygotic twins showed more out-of-frame TCR alpha sharing. Fewer insertions marked abundant cord blood beta clonotypes; young adult naive trended weakly, memory not at all.

A single record per CDR3 protein comes from TCRdb applying MiXCR to the 5' RACE reads. The sample consists of about 200,000 distinct CDR3 sequences, around 10% of them appearing once. Trimming removed 5 bases at V and 1 base at J, with 14 bases between. The V gene's germline CDR1 is SNHLY and CDR2 FYNNEI. The CDR3 runs to 15 residues. Turning to this clonotype: Its antigen remains unidentified.

The V gene is TRBV2, the J gene TRBJ1-2; D is uncertain. The sequence was collected from a woman in her late teens or twenties in good health. Sequenced: memory (CD45RO+) T cells sorted from blood. CDR3 sequence reads: CASSYHPGYNYGYTF. The CDR3 bases are TGTGCCAGCAGTTACCACCCCGGGTATAACTATGGCTACACCTTC. Filled out from reference TRBV2 and TRBJ1-2, the complete variable domain reads EPEVTQTPSHQVTQMGQEVILRCVPISNHLYFYWYRQILGQKVEFLVSFYNNEISEKSEIFDDQFSVERPDGSNFTLKIRSTKLEDSAMYFCASSYHPGYNYGYTFGSGTRLTVV.